The rows below give T cell receptor beta chains drawn from one sample of a study of cytomegalovirus exposure and HLA in healthy donors. TCRdb's copy holds only in-frame clones and misses some; the assay was immunoSEQ multiplex PCR. The repertoire includes 150,000 to 200,000 clones, nearly 80% of them detected once, and roughly 6% sits in the top ten. Specimen: PBMCs. The origin of the receptors is a middle-aged man in good health and CMV-seropositive. Each CDR3 is given with its conserved first and last residue. The order of the fields is V gene, D gene, J gene, clone size, CDR3 DNA, CDR3 protein. D genes are given only for firm matches. A clone size is listed for some rows: how often the clone was seen (once, few, many), or a class if it is expanded.

TRBV15	-	TRBJ2-6	-	TGTGCCACCAGCAGAGATTGGATGGGAGCTGGGGCCAACGTCCTGACTTTC	CATSRDWMGAGANVLTF
TRBV7-6	TRBD2	TRBJ2-7	-	TGTGCCAGCAGCCCTGGCCGGACTAGCGGCTCCTACGAGCAGTACTTC	CASSPGRTSGSYEQYF
TRBV7-9	-	TRBJ2-3	-	TGTGCCAGCACGGATCTGTCGGGAGTAACTAGCACAGATACGCAGTATTTT	CASTDLSGVTSTDTQYF
TRBV6-5	-	TRBJ2-3	-	TGTGCCAGCAGTTACCCGCGAGGTACGCAGTATTTT	CASSYPRGTQYF
TRBV28	-	TRBJ2-1	-	TGTGCCAGCAGTGCCTGGGGGGTGTCAGGGCTTATGGAGCAGTTCTTC	CASSAWGVSGLMEQFF
TRBV12-5	-	TRBJ2-5	-	TGTGCTAGTGGGGGGTGGGGGTCAGGGGCAGAGACCCAGTACTTC	CASGGWGSGAETQYF
TRBV10-3	TRBD2	TRBJ2-3	-	TGTGCCATCAGTGGGTCGGGCGGTCGAGCGGGGTTATCCACAGATACGCAGTATTTT	CAISGSGGRAGLSTDTQYF
TRBV9	-	TRBJ1-2	-	TGTGCCAGCAGCGGTAGAGTTCGGTATGGCTACACCTTC	CASSGRVRYGYTF
TRBV11-2	-	TRBJ1-4	-	TGTGCCAGCAGCCTACAGGGTGGACGAGAAAAACTGTTTTTT	CASSLQGGREKLFF
TRBV19	TRBD2	TRBJ2-7	-	TGTGCCAGTAGTATAGAAGTCGGGAGGGCGGTCTACGAGCAGTACTTC	CASSIEVGRAVYEQYF
TRBV2	-	TRBJ2-7	-	TGTGCCAGCAGTGATAATCGTCAGTCCCCCGGGTCGCGGGAGCAGTACTTC	CASSDNRQSPGSREQYF
TRBV5-1	-	TRBJ2-1	once	TGCGCCAGCAGCTTGTACGGGACCTACAATGAGCAGTTCTTC	CASSLYGTYNEQFF
TRBV25-1	TRBD1	TRBJ1-5	once	TGTGCCAGTGGCCAGGGGGGCAATCAGCCCCAGCATTTT	CASGQGGNQPQHF
TRBV10-3	-	TRBJ2-1	-	TGTGCCATCAGTGTATCCGGGGGAAGTGAGCAGTTCTTC	CAISVSGGSEQFF
TRBV14	TRBD1	TRBJ2-3	-	TGTGCCAGCAGCCAAGATCTCGGCAGGGGGTATGGAGATACGCAGTATTTT	CASSQDLGRGYGDTQYF
TRBV5-1	TRBD1	TRBJ1-2	few	TGCGCCAGCAGCTGGGGGACAGGGGGAAACTATGGCTACACCTTC	CASSWGTGGNYGYTF
TRBV15	-	TRBJ2-3	few	TGTGCCACCAGCAAACGCACCGGGACTAGCACAGATACGCAGTATTTT	CATSKRTGTSTDTQYF
TRBV28	-	TRBJ2-2	-	TGTGCCAGCAGTTTATTATTCACCGGGGAGCTGTTTTTT	CASSLLFTGELFF
TRBV5-4	-	TRBJ1-1	-	TGTGCCAGCAGCAACCCAGGGTTCACTGAAGCTTTCTTT	CASSNPGFTEAFF
TRBV9	-	TRBJ2-1	-	TGTGCCAGCAGCGGTACCAGTCCCACCTACAATGAGCAGTTCTTC	CASSGTSPTYNEQFF
TRBV4-1	-	TRBJ2-3	-	TGCGCCAGCAGCCAAGGGTGGGCAGGTTACACAGATACGCAGTATTTT	CASSQGWAGYTDTQYF
TRBV6-6	TRBD1	TRBJ1-5	-	TGTGCCAGCAGTTACGACAGGGCCAGCAATCAGCCCCAGCATTTT	CASSYDRASNQPQHF
TRBV11-3	-	TRBJ1-3	-	TGTGCCAGCAGCCCCACGGGACTCGGCTCTGGAAACACCATATATTTT	CASSPTGLGSGNTIYF
TRBV27	TRBD2	TRBJ2-7	once	TGTGCCAGCACGGGCGCCGGGACTAGGTCCCACGAGCAGTACTTC	CASTGAGTRSHEQYF
TRBV7-8	-	TRBJ2-5	-	TGTGCCAGCAGCCCGGTAGGAGAAAAGGAGACCCAGTACTTC	CASSPVGEKETQYF
TRBV28	-	TRBJ1-2	-	TGTGCCAGCAGGGGGGGACCTCACTTTTCTGGCAACTATGGCTACACCTTC	CASRGGPHFSGNYGYTF
TRBV18	TRBD1	TRBJ2-7	few	TGTGCCAGCTCACCTGGGACAGGGATTAGCTACGAGCAGTACTTC	CASSPGTGISYEQYF
TRBV19	-	TRBJ2-7	-	TGTGCCAGTAGTGACACAGGGTGGGAGCAGTACTTC	CASSDTGWEQYF
TRBV9	-	TRBJ2-1	-	TGTGCCAGCAGCGTAGATGGTGGCAATCACAATGAGCAGTTCTTC	CASSVDGGNHNEQFF
TRBV19	TRBD1	TRBJ2-3	-	TGTGCCAGTAGTCTGGGACAGGGGGTCCCAGATACGCAGTATTTT	CASSLGQGVPDTQYF
TRBV27	-	TRBJ2-7	few	TGTGCCAGCAGGGCGGTGCCGCTTTCCTACGAGCAGTACTTC	CASRAVPLSYEQYF
TRBV10-1	-	TRBJ2-1	-	TGCGCCAGCAGTGACGGGCCAGGGAACGGGAATGAGCAGTTCTTC	CASSDGPGNGNEQFF
TRBV5-1	-	TRBJ2-7	-	TGCGCCAGCAGCTTCGACAGCAGCTCCTACGAGCAGTACTTC	CASSFDSSSYEQYF
TRBV15	-	TRBJ1-2	-	TGTGCCACCAGCATCGAGGCGGTCGCTAACTATGGCTACACCTTC	CATSIEAVANYGYTF
TRBV6-1	-	TRBJ1-5	-	TGTGCCAGCAGTGTGGGGCGAAACAATCAGCCCCAGCATTTT	CASSVGRNNQPQHF
TRBV7-9	-	TRBJ2-7	-	TGTGCCAGCACCCAATTTCACGGCTCCTACGAGCAGTACTTC	CASTQFHGSYEQYF